This T cell receptor beta chain was identified in a study of cytomegalovirus exposure and HLA in healthy donors. With 60 Vbeta and 13 Jbeta primers, the PCR was carried out. Sequencing used immunoSEQ multiplex PCR; TCRdb keeps in-frame clones, though not all of them. The data hold around 180,000 clones, with 80% observed a single time. Germline V CDR1 and CDR2: MGHRA, YSYEKL. V was shortened by 1 base and J by 0 bases, with 19 bases between the two germline ends. The CDR3 totals 18 residues. Findings and limits, study-wide: CMV antigen specificity was confirmed in vitro for a few CMV-associated chains. Earlier analysis found most TCR beta V segments productive about 90% or about 30% of the time. In most subjects, TCR beta sequences reportedly gave accurate predictions of HLA-A and HLA-B alleles.

This clone was recorded only once. Its target is unknown. This clonotype originated in a man aged 30-40 years in good health and CMV-seropositive. The sample comprised PBMCs. This rearrangement joins TRBV4-1 to TRBJ2-7; D perhaps matches TRBD2 (5 bases). CDR3 residues: CASSQGFSDDTLSYEQYF. CDR3 DNA: TGCGCCAGCAGCCAAGGTTTTAGCGACGATACTCTCTCCTACGAGCAGTACTTC.